This T cell receptor beta chain was found in a study of T cell clonotyping in hematopoietic cell transplantation. Germline loops: CDR1 SGHRS, CDR2 YFSETQ. The CDR3 spans 16 residues. The trim removed 4 bases at V and 7 bases at J, leaving 17 bases unmatched. Clones were read by immunoSEQ multiplex PCR, and TCRdb kept only the in-frame ones, dropping some. The repertoire includes around 6,200 clones, about 86% of them detected once, and 5.5% to 6.5% sits in the top ten. The specimen was peripheral blood mononuclear cells, collected 100 days after allogeneic stem cell transplant. This sequence joins TRBV5-1 and TRBJ2-7, with 7 bases that match TRBD1. The clonotype comes from a female patient between 35 and 55 years old who had an allogeneic stem cell transplant from a related donor, so the T cells may come from the graft donor. Some clones in this sample may be carry-over from other donors' samples. CDR3 amino acids: CASSKGIRTGWEEQYF. The CDR3 nucleotides are TGCGCCAGCAGCAAGGGGATTCGGACAGGTTGGGAGGAGCAGTACTTC. The whole variable domain, filled in from reference TRBV5-1 and TRBJ2-7, reads KAGVTQTPRYLIKTRGQQVTLSCSPISGHRSVSWYQQTPGQGLQFLFEYFSETQRNKGNFPGRFSGRQFSNSRSEMNVSTLELGDSALYLCASSKGIRTGWEEQYFGPGTRLTVT.